These T cell receptor beta chains were read from a single sample in a study of PD-L1 blockade in urothelial cancer. Clones were read by immunoSEQ multiplex PCR, and TCRdb kept only the in-frame ones, dropping some. The sample comprises approximately 25,000 clones, approximately 86% of which are singletons, and under 2% rests with the top ten. This sample comprised PBMCs, obtained around atezolizumab (anti-PD-L1) treatment. The receptor source for this set is a man aged 70-80 years with urothelial cancer. Each CDR3 is given with its conserved first and last residue. D genes are given only for firm matches. Expanded clones get a size class; other rows say once, few or many, or leave the size out.

D	V	J	size	DNA	CDR3
NA	TRBV28	TRBJ1-2	NA	TGTGCCAGCAGTTTATCCGGGACACGTAACTATGGCTACACCTTC	CASSLSGTRNYGYTF
NA	TRBV7-9	TRBJ2-1	NA	TGTGCCAGCACCCCAGGCGGGGCCTACAATGAGCAGTTCTTC	CASTPGGAYNEQFF
TRBD1	TRBV7-8	TRBJ2-4	NA	TGTGCCAGCAGCTTTACCCGGGACAGGGGGCGCGACATTCAGTACTTC	CASSFTRDRGRDIQYF
NA	TRBV29-1	TRBJ1-1	NA	TGCAGCGCCCTTCCAAACAGCTATGAAGCTTTCTTT	CSALPNSYEAFF
TRBD1	TRBV11-2	TRBJ1-5	NA	TGTGCCAGCAGCTTAGAACCAACAGGGGTCTCCAATCAGCCCCAGCATTTT	CASSLEPTGVSNQPQHF
NA	TRBV19	TRBJ2-1	few	TGTGCCAGTAGTATCGACAGGACGAGCCACAATGAGCAGTTCTTC	CASSIDRTSHNEQFF
NA	TRBV28	TRBJ1-2	NA	TGTGCCAGCACCCTAGCCGGACAGAAAGGAACCTGGGACTATGGCTACACCTTC	CASTLAGQKGTWDYGYTF
NA	TRBV21-1	TRBJ1-5	NA	TGTGCCAACTCGGGAAAAAGCAATCAGCCCCAGCATTTT	CANSGKSNQPQHF
NA	TRBV2	TRBJ2-1	NA	TGTGCCAGCAGTCCCACCGCAGCCTCGAGGGAGCAGTTCTTC	CASSPTAASREQFF
NA	TRBV14	TRBJ2-7	NA	TGTGCCAGCAGCCAAAGACAGAGATCCTACGAGCAGTACTTC	CASSQRQRSYEQYF
NA	TRBV6-5	TRBJ2-1	NA	TGTGCCAGCAGTTACGGGGGCCCCTACAATGAGCAGTTCTTC	CASSYGGPYNEQFF
TRBD1	TRBV2	TRBJ1-1	NA	TGTGCCAGCAGGGAGACAGGGGGCTGGACTGAAGCTTTCTTT	CASRETGGWTEAFF
TRBD1	TRBV6-1	TRBJ2-7	NA	TGTGCCAGCAGTTCCGGGACAGGGTTCCCCTACGAGCAGTACTTC	CASSSGTGFPYEQYF
NA	TRBV5-1	TRBJ1-5	NA	TGCGCCAGCTCCCCTGAGGGCAATCAGCCCCAGCATTTT	CASSPEGNQPQHF
TRBD1	TRBV2	TRBJ1-2	NA	TGTGCCAGCGGTAGGGACAGGGACTATGGCTACACCTTC	CASGRDRDYGYTF
NA	TRBV29-1	TRBJ2-7	NA	TGCAGCGGGGCAAGTAGTCGTTACGAGCAGTACTTC	CSGASSRYEQYF
NA	TRBV14	TRBJ1-3	NA	TGTGCCAGCAGCCAAGTATTTTCTGGAAACACCATATATTTT	CASSQVFSGNTIYF
NA	TRBV11-2	TRBJ2-5	NA	TGTGCCAGCAGCTTATTCCTAGCGAACCAAGAGACCCAGTACTTC	CASSLFLANQETQYF
NA	TRBV19	TRBJ2-2	once	TGTGCCAGATTTCACGCCGGCGTAGACCATCGGGGAACCGGGGAGCTATTTTTT	CARFHAGVDHRGTGELFF
TRBD2	TRBV7-6	TRBJ2-5	once	TGTGCCAGCAGCCCCACCGGGGGGGGGAGGGTAAGGGAGACCCAGTACTTC	CASSPTGGGRVRETQYF
NA	TRBV14	TRBJ2-1	NA	TGTGCCAGCAGCAGCCTCTCCTACAATGAGCAGTTCTTC	CASSSLSYNEQFF
NA	TRBV11-3	TRBJ2-1	NA	TGTGCCAGCAGCTCCCAAAACAATGAGCAGTTCTTC	CASSSQNNEQFF
NA	TRBV28	TRBJ1-1	NA	TGTGCCACCCTCAGGGGCCCGAACACTGAAGCTTTCTTT	CATLRGPNTEAFF
TRBD2	TRBV18	TRBJ2-3	NA	TGTGCCAGCTCACCTAGCGGGAGTGATACGCAGTATTTT	CASSPSGSDTQYF
TRBD2	TRBV19	TRBJ2-7	NA	TGTGCCAGTAGTATAGTGAAACTAGCGGGGACCGAGCAGTACTTC	CASSIVKLAGTEQYF